This T cell receptor beta chain was recorded in a study of blood T cell repertoires in COVID-19. Study-wide context: Collection of acute and convalescent COVID-19 samples took place in the United States, Italy and Spain. Nucleic acid was either cDNA or gDNA, and it came from T cells, B-cell-depleted T cells, or PBMCs.

Seattle-derived patients entered the study during active infection and were followed longitudinally. This CDR3 is 14 amino acids long. J was trimmed by 2 bases and V by 7 bases; bases with no gene match: 5. Germline V gene lookup returns CDR1 MNHEY and CDR2 SVGAGI. Original processing methods: Using reference gene primer amplification, nucleated cell counts were estimated. The repertoire was sequenced with immunoSEQ multiplex PCR; TCRdb's copy has only in-frame clones and lacks some. V, J and clone size were drawn from that table, and D and trimming were deduced from the DNA. The sample contains hundreds of thousands of clones, about 90% of which appear only once.

The chain joins TRBV6-5 to TRBJ2-5; 9 bases map to TRBD2. The TCR sequence derives from a woman in her thirties with COVID-19, enrolled during active disease. Source material: peripheral blood. The CDR3 loop reads CASTLLAGQETQYF. CDR3 in DNA: TGTGCCAGCACCCTACTAGCGGGTCAAGAGACCCAGTACTTC.